These 31 T cell receptor beta chains came from one sample sequenced in a study of cytomegalovirus exposure and HLA in healthy donors (TCRdb year 2017). The library came from the immunoSEQ multiplex PCR assay. A mixture of 60 forward primers for TCR Vbeta segments and 13 reverse primers for TCR Jbeta segments was used in the multiplex PCR. This is the immuneACCESS table as TCRdb keeps it, with only in-frame sequences that have V and J called. A part of the clones is gone; compared with another copy, unresolved V genes explain less than half, and the rest is unexplained. The sample yields roughly 86,000 clones; over 60% were counted once. The ten largest clones add up to roughly 3.9% of the sample. Sample: PBMCs. These receptors originate from a man aged 25 to 45 in good health and CMV-seronegative.

Points on this clone: This sample includes further DNA sequences coding for the same CDR3. This rearrangement joins TRBV6-5 to TRBJ1-3; unclear D gene. Germline CDR1 reads MNHEY; CDR2 reads SVGAGI. The V and J ends lost 4 bases and 0 bases respectively, with 4 bases between them. The CDR3 length is 13 residues. Written as DNA, the CDR3 is TGTGCCAGCAGTTCAGGCTCTGGAAACACCATATATTTT. It yields the protein CASSSGSGNTIYF.

The gene calls are TRBV7-9 and TRBJ2-7; 14 positions agree with TRBD2. V lost 5 bases and J lost 9; bases outside the gene matches: 9. Germline V gene sequence: CDR1 SEHNR, CDR2 FQNEAQ (reference sequence). This CDR3 comprises 15 residues. CDR3 in DNA: TGTGCCAGCAGCCGAGGACTAGCGGGAGGATCAAGGCAGTACTTC. Translating gives CASSRGLAGGSRQYF. The variable domain in full, completed from reference TRBV7-9 and TRBJ2-7, reads DTGVSQNPRHKITKRGQNVTFRCDPISEHNRLYWYRQTLGQGPEFLTYFQNEAQLEKSRLLSDRFSAERPKGSFSTLEIQRTEQGDSAMYLCASSRGLAGGSRQYFGPGTRLTVT.

The rearrangement links TRBV2 to TRBJ2-1, with 11 bases matching TRBD2. Germline V gene lookup returns CDR1 SNHLY and CDR2 FYNNEI. V lost 8 bases, J lost 12 bases, and 15 bases stayed unmatched. This CDR3 spans 15 amino acids. DNA for the CDR3: TGTGCCAGCTCGCCGACTAGCGGGGTCCCCGGGGGGCAGTTCTTC. It is translated as CASSPTSGVPGGQFF.

J is TRBJ1-5 and V is TRBV19; 10 nucleotides agree with TRBD1. J gave up 0 bases and V 6 bases, and 11 bases lay outside the gene matches. Germline V CDR1 and CDR2: LNHDA, SQIVND (reference sequence). The CDR3 length is 18 residues. CDR3 DNA: TGTGCCAGTAGCAACCGGGACAGGGGATGGGATAGCAATCAGCCCCAGCATTTT. This gives the protein CASSNRDRGWDSNQPQHF.

The genes are TRBV4-1 and TRBJ1-6; no firm D call. Trimming stripped 0 bases from V and 7 bases from J, with 10 bases between. CDR3 size: 15 residues. CDR1 is MGHRA, CDR2 YSYEKL, per germline. CDR3 protein: CASSQDGGPNSPLHF. CDR3 in DNA: TGCGCCAGCAGCCAAGATGGCGGCCCAAATTCACCCCTCCACTTT.

The CDR3 spells CASSQVEGYYEQYF. As DNA, the CDR3 is TGTGCCAGCAGCCAAGTGGAGGGTTACTACGAGCAGTACTTC. The chain carries TRBV14 and TRBJ2-5, with a weak D call TRBD2 (6 bases). The J call may be in error: the DNA end matches TRBJ2-7 better. This CDR3 is built from 14 residues. CDR1 and CDR2 from the germline V gene are SGHDN and FVKESK.

By frequency in the sample, this clone is medium-sized. The chain employs TRBV6-5 and TRBJ2-1, with D possibly TRBD1 on 6 matching bases. Germline V CDR1 and CDR2: MNHEY, SVGAGI. The CDR3 covers 13 residues. V lost 8 bases to trimming and J lost 5 bases, with 13 bases between them. DNA for the CDR3: TGTGCCAGCGGGCGGACAGAAAACAATGAGCAGTTCTTC. Translation: CASGRTENNEQFF.

The V gene is TRBV5-5, the J gene TRBJ1-1; D gene uncertain. Per the germline V gene, CDR1 is SGHKS and CDR2 is YYEKEE (reference sequence). With 2 bases removed from V and 0 bases from J, the gap between germline ends came to 11 bases. CDR3 size: 15 residues. The DNA for the CDR3 is TGTGCCAGCAGCTTTCCGAGCTCCCTGAACACTGAAGCTTTCTTT. This translates into CASSFPSSLNTEAFF.

The V and J genes are TRBV10-3 and TRBJ2-7, with TRBD2 matching over 7 bases. CDR3 size: 14 residues. With 2 bases clipped from V and 0 bases from J, the junction kept 1 base outside the gene matches. Germline lookup yields CDR1 ENHRY and CDR2 SYGVKD. In DNA, the CDR3 is TGTGCCATCAGTGAGGCTAGCGGCTCCTACGAGCAGTACTTC. Translation: CAISEASGSYEQYF.

The J gene is TRBJ1-3, the V gene TRBV6-1; D possibly corresponds to TRBD1 (6 bases). CDR1 and CDR2 from the germline V gene are MNHNS and SASEGT. The CDR3 loop spans 15 amino acids. V was cut by 7 bases and J by 8 bases, with 21 bases left in between. CDR3 nucleotides: TGTGCCAGCACCGCGTCGGGCGAGGGGGGGTACACCATATATTTT. Protein: CASTASGEGGYTIYF.

The genes are TRBV27 and TRBJ1-1; 10 bases line up with TRBD1. In germline, CDR1 is MNHEY, CDR2 SMNVEV (reference sequence). The CDR3 is made up of 14 amino acids. The J segment lost 7 bases and the V segment lost 5 bases, leaving 7 bases of the junction unmatched. CDR3 sequence: CASSGPGTGVEAFF. Here the CDR3 DNA reads TGTGCCAGCAGTGGTCCCGGGACAGGGGTTGAAGCTTTCTTT.

The chain carries TRBV5-4 and TRBJ2-1; 9 nucleotides agree with TRBD1. The CDR3 contains 15 residues. Per the germline V gene, CDR1 is SGHNT and CDR2 is YYREEE (reference sequence). Trimming removed 4 bases from V and 3 bases from J; junction bases left unmatched: 5. CDR3 residues: CASSRRDRVYNEQFF. CDR3 nucleotides: TGTGCCAGCAGCCGCCGGGACAGGGTCTACAATGAGCAGTTCTTC.

The chain employs TRBV5-1 and TRBJ2-7; 7 bases map to TRBD1. Trimming cost V 4 bases and J 6 bases; bases outside gene matches: 10. Germline V gene lookup returns CDR1 SGHRS and CDR2 YFSETQ. This CDR3 is built from 14 residues. For the CDR3, the DNA is TGCGCCAGCAGCATAGCCGGGACAGTCTTCGAGCAGTACTTC. Translated, it gives CASSIAGTVFEQYF. Supplemented by reference TRBV5-1 and TRBJ2-7, the full variable domain reads KAGVTQTPRYLIKTRGQQVTLSCSPISGHRSVSWYQQTPGQGLQFLFEYFSETQRNKGNFPGRFSGRQFSNSRSEMNVSTLELGDSALYLCASSIAGTVFEQYFGPGTRLTVT.

This rearrangement joins TRBV21-1 to TRBJ2-5; the D segment call TRBD2 is taken from the table without a DNA check. The J call may not be correct, given that the DNA end is closer to TRBJ2-7. TRBV21-1 is a pseudogene locus. There are 14 residues in the CDR3. CDR3: CASSKTSGGNEQYF. CDR3 nucleotides: TGTGCCAGCAGCAAGACTAGCGGGGGTAACGAGCAGTACTTC.

V gene TRBV7-3 combines with J gene TRBJ2-1; 9 bases are a match to TRBD2. The ends lost 4 bases at V and 9 bases at J; junction bases unmatched: 13. This CDR3 region has 16 residues. Germline V gene data show CDR1 as SGHTA and CDR2 as FQGTGA. CDR3: CASSSSYSGGTTEQFF. The CDR3 bases are TGTGCCAGCAGCTCGTCTTATAGCGGGGGCACAACTGAGCAGTTCTTC. Variable domain in full (rest from reference TRBV7-3 and TRBJ2-1): GAGVSQTPSNKVTEKGKYVELRCDPISGHTALYWYRQSLGQGPEFLIYFQGTGAADDSGLPNDRFFAVRPEGSVSTLKIQRTERGDSAVYLCASSSSYSGGTTEQFFGPGTRLTVL.

This clone was counted between two and nine times. V is TRBV6-6 and J is TRBJ2-5; TRBD1 matches at 7 bases. V was pared by 2 bases and J by 5 bases, with 5 bases of the junction left unmatched. Germline V lookup: CDR1 MNHNY, CDR2 SVGAGI (reference sequence). This CDR3 is 14 amino acids long. The CDR3: CASSYGTVPETQYF. In DNA form, the CDR3 reads TGTGCCAGCAGTTACGGGACAGTCCCCGAGACCCAGTACTTC.

The chain carries TRBV15 and TRBJ2-5; D is possibly TRBD2 (7 bases). Trimming pared 6 bases from V and 3 bases from J, leaving 20 bases between. Per germline, CDR1 LNHNV and CDR2 YYDKDF (reference sequence). The CDR3 spans 16 residues. CDR3 nucleotides: TGTGCCACCAGTATAGGGGGGGGCGCGGTGGAAGAGACCCAGTACTTC. This gives the protein CATSIGGGAVEETQYF. Full variable domain (missing parts from reference TRBV15 and TRBJ2-5): DAMVIQNPRYQVTQFGKPVTLSCSQTLNHNVMYWYQQKSSQAPKLLFHYYDKDFNNEADTPDNFQSRRPNTSFCFLDIRSPGLGDTAMYLCATSIGGGAVEETQYFGPGTRLLVL.

The chain recombines TRBV6-5 with TRBJ2-2; 9 bases are a match to TRBD1. The V segment lost 4 bases and the J segment 5 bases; nucleotides outside the gene matches: 5. The CDR3 runs to 15 residues. Germline CDR1 MNHEY, CDR2 SVGAGI. CDR3 loop: CASSFGQGLTGELFF. The CDR3 nucleotides are TGTGCCAGCAGTTTCGGACAGGGGCTAACCGGGGAGCTGTTTTTT.

The chain is built from TRBV7-3 and TRBJ2-7; D may be TRBD1 (5 bases). Germline V gene sequence: CDR1 SGHTA, CDR2 FQGTGA. Trimming shortened V by 5 bases and J by 0 bases, and 14 bases separated the two germline ends. This CDR3 has 15 amino acids. CDR3 amino acids: CASSLEQVPSYEQYF. The CDR3 DNA follows: TGTGCCAGCAGCCTCGAACAGGTGCCCTCCTACGAGCAGTACTTC.

V usage is TRBV27 and J usage is TRBJ2-7; D perhaps matches TRBD2 (5 bases). The CDR3 extends over 13 amino acids. The germline V gene encodes CDR1 MNHEY and CDR2 SMNVEV (reference sequence). V lost 2 bases and J 6 bases, leaving 11 bases between the germline ends. CDR3 sequence reads: CASSLEGITEQYF. CDR3 nucleotides: TGTGCCAGCAGTTTAGAGGGTATTACCGAGCAGTACTTC.

The genes are TRBV28 and TRBJ2-7; D not certain. With 11 bases removed from V and 2 bases from J, the gap between germline ends came to 19 bases. The germline V gene has CDR1 MDHEN and CDR2 SYDVKM. The CDR3 has 14 amino acids. The chain's CDR3 is CAHSLLFSPYEQYF. In DNA form, the CDR3 reads TGTGCCCACTCCCTCTTATTTTCTCCCTACGAGCAGTACTTC.

The chain is built from TRBV4-1 and TRBJ2-2; 7 bases match TRBD2. This CDR3 has 21 residues. Germline CDR1 is MGHRA and CDR2 is YSYEKL. V was pared by 4 bases and J by 3 bases, with 23 bases of the junction left unmatched. For the CDR3, the DNA is TGCGCCAGCAGCCCTCTTGGTTTTGAGCGGGGATTACGAAGGTACACCGGGGAGCTGTTTTTT. As protein: CASSPLGFERGLRRYTGELFF.

The chain recombines TRBV5-1 with TRBJ2-1; 7 positions match TRBD2. Losses at the gene ends were 5 bases for V and 4 bases for J; bases not matched to a gene: 6. This CDR3 comprises 14 residues. Looked up from germline, CDR1 is SGHRS and CDR2 is YFSETQ. The CDR3 spells CASRGVGGYNEQFF. In DNA, the CDR3 is TGCGCCAGCAGAGGAGTGGGGGGGTACAATGAGCAGTTCTTC.

This clone was found once. The chain employs TRBV12-5 and TRBJ2-2; TRBD1 aligns across 8 bases. V trimming: 6 bases; J trimming: 0 bases; junction bases outside the gene matches: 6. Per germline, CDR1 LGHNT and CDR2 FRNRAP. This CDR3 comprises 16 residues. The CDR3 reads CASGPGTGPNTGELFF. The DNA for the CDR3 is TGTGCTAGTGGCCCAGGGACAGGCCCGAACACCGGGGAGCTGTTTTTT.

This chain uses TRBV5-1 with TRBJ2-7; tentative D call: TRBD1 (6 bases). The V gene lost 1 base and the J gene lost 2 bases, with 13 bases spanning the gap. The CDR3 loop spans 15 amino acids. Germline values: CDR1 SGHRS, CDR2 YFSETQ. CDR3 nucleotide sequence: TGCGCCAGCAGCTTGCCCCATGGACAGACCTACGAGCAGTACTTC. The encoded protein is CASSLPHGQTYEQYF. Combining the CDR3 with reference TRBV5-1 and TRBJ2-7 gives the whole variable domain KAGVTQTPRYLIKTRGQQVTLSCSPISGHRSVSWYQQTPGQGLQFLFEYFSETQRNKGNFPGRFSGRQFSNSRSEMNVSTLELGDSALYLCASSLPHGQTYEQYFGPGTRLTVT.

This clone has more than one count but fewer than ten. CDR3 loop: CASSWGGLSSGNTIYF. CDR3 DNA: TGTGCCAGCAGCTGGGGCGGCCTCAGCTCTGGAAACACCATATATTTT. The genes are TRBV7-8 and TRBJ1-3; a weak D match, TRBD1 (5 bases). The CDR3 covers 16 residues. Germline CDR1 SGHVS, CDR2 FQNEAQ. The germline V and J ends were trimmed by 4 bases and 0 bases, with 13 bases remaining between them.

This clone was recorded a few times. J is TRBJ2-3 and V is TRBV19; D unresolved. CDR3 length: 13 residues. The V and J ends lost 0 bases and 5 bases respectively, with 6 bases between them. The V gene's germline CDR1 is LNHDA and CDR2 SQIVND (reference sequence). CDR3 sequence: CASSIDNGDTQYF. CDR3 DNA: TGTGCCAGTAGTATAGATAACGGAGATACGCAGTATTTT.

This clone was seen only a few times. The chain combines TRBV4-2 with TRBJ2-3; the match to TRBD2 covers 11 bases. Germline assignment: CDR1 LGHNA and CDR2 YNFKEQ. The V and J ends lost 0 bases and 11 bases, in that order; junction bases with no gene match: 10. The CDR3 runs 16 residues. The CDR3 nucleotides are TGTGCCAGCAGCCAAGATGGGTTAGCGGGAGGGGGGGGGCAGTATTTT. Translation: CASSQDGLAGGGGQYF.

Written as DNA, the CDR3 is TGTGCCAGCGGGCCTGGAGGGTCTGGAAACACCATATATTTT. Amino acids: CASGPGGSGNTIYF. The chain joins TRBV6-6 to TRBJ1-3; D ambiguous. CDR3 length equals 14 residues. Trimming left V 8 bases short and J 1 base short, with 12 bases between. Germline V gene lookup returns CDR1 MNHNY and CDR2 SVGAGI (reference sequence).

The gene calls are TRBV7-6 and TRBJ1-6; 9 bases map to TRBD1. V lost 0 bases to trimming and J lost 10 bases; unmatched junction nucleotides: 10. In germline, CDR1 is SGHVS, CDR2 FNYEAQ. This CDR3 has 17 residues. The CDR3, as DNA: TGTGCCAGCAGCTTAGCTCTCCCGGGACAGGGAGGATCACCCCTCCACTTT. Its translation: CASSLALPGQGGSPLHF. Together with reference TRBV7-6 and TRBJ1-6, the CDR3 gives the full variable domain: GAGVSQSPRYKVTKRGQDVALRCDPISGHVSLYWYRQALGQGPEFLTYFNYEAQQDKSGLPNDRFSAERPEGSISTLTIQRTEQRDSAMYRCASSLALPGQGGSPLHFGNGTRLTVT.

The chain has TRBV5-1 and TRBJ1-4, with D possibly being TRBD1 (5 bases). The V end lost 2 bases, the J end lost 5 bases, and 10 bases lay between the germline ends. Germline V gives CDR1 SGHRS, CDR2 YFSETQ. The CDR3 contains 14 residues. The CDR3 is CASSFVGGNEKLFF. The DNA of the CDR3 is TGCGCCAGCAGCTTTGTGGGGGGGAATGAAAAACTGTTTTTT.